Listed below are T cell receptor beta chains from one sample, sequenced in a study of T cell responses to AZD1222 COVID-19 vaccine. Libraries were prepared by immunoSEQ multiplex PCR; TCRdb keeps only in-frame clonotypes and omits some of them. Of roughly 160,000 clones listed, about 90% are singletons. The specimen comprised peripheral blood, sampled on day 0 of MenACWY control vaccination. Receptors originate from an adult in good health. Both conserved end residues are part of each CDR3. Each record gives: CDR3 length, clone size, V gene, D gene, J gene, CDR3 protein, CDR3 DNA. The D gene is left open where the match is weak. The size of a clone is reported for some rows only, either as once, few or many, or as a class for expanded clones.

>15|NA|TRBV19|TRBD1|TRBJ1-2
CASSIVGTDNYGYTF
TGTGCCAGTAGTATAGTCGGGACAGATAACTATGGCTACACCTTC
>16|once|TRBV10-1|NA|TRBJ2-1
CASSEYRSGDYNEQFF
TGCGCCAGCAGTGAGTATAGGAGTGGAGATTACAATGAGCAGTTCTTC
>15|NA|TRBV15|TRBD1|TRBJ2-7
CATSRAGQGMYEQYF
TGTGCCACCAGCAGAGCGGGACAGGGGATGTACGAGCAGTACTTC
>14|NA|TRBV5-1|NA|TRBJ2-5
CASSLGTAEETQYF
TGCGCCAGCAGCTTGGGGACAGCTGAGGAGACCCAGTACTTC
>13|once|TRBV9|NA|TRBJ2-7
CASSSGGPYEQYF
TGTGCCAGCAGCTCCGGAGGGCCCTACGAGCAGTACTTC
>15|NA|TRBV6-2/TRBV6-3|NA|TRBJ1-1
CASSYGWGVGTEAFF
TGTGCCAGCAGTTACGGGTGGGGGGTCGGCACTGAAGCTTTCTTT
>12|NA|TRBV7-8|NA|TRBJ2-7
CASSFPQSEQYF
TGTGCCAGCAGCTTTCCCCAGTCAGAGCAGTACTTC
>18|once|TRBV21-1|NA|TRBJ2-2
CASSKEGGLAGPPRELFF
TGTGCCAGCAGCAAAGAAGGGGGACTAGCGGGCCCGCCCCGGGAGCTGTTTTTT
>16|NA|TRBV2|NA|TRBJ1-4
CASSEGQGGGNEKLFF
TGTGCCAGCAGTGAAGGTCAGGGAGGGGGGAATGAAAAACTGTTTTTT
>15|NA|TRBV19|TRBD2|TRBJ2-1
CASRKGLAGADEQFF
TGTGCCAGTAGGAAAGGACTAGCTGGTGCGGATGAGCAGTTCTTC
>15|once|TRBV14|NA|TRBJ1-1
CASSLKPAWTAEAFF
TGTGCCAGCAGCCTCAAACCCGCATGGACCGCTGAAGCTTTCTTT
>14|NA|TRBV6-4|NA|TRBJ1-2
CASSGSLGWYGYTF
TGTGCCAGCAGCGGTTCCCTTGGGTGGTATGGCTACACCTTC
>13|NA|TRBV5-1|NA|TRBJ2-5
CASSYAGQETQYF
TGCGCCAGCAGCTATGCGGGGCAAGAGACCCAGTACTTC
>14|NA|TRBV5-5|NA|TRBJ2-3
CASSLVRVGDTQYF
TGTGCCAGCAGCTTGGTGAGGGTGGGAGATACGCAGTATTTT
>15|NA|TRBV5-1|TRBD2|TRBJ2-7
CASSTTSGSSYEQYF
TGCGCCAGCAGCACCACTAGCGGGAGCTCCTACGAGCAGTACTTC
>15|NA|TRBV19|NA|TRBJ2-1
CASSLGGTNYNEQFF
TGTGCCAGTAGTCTTGGGGGGACGAACTACAATGAGCAGTTCTTC
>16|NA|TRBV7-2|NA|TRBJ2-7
CASSLLGVGASYEQYF
TGTGCCAGCAGCTTACTGGGAGTGGGGGCGTCCTACGAGCAGTACTTC
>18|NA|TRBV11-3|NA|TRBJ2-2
CASRPGVIGLSKAGELFF
TGTGCCAGCAGGCCAGGGGTCATAGGGTTGTCGAAAGCCGGGGAGCTGTTTTTT
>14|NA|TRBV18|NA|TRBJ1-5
CASSPSGSNQPQHF
TGTGCCAGCTCACCGTCCGGAAGCAATCAGCCCCAGCATTTT
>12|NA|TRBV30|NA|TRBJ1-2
CAWSVSAGGYTF
TGTGCCTGGAGTGTAAGCGCAGGTGGCTACACCTTC
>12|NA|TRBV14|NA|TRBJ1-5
CASSQQNQPQHF
TGTGCCAGCAGCCAACAAAACCAGCCCCAGCATTTT
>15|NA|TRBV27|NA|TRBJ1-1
CASRAAWGIDTEAFF
TGTGCCAGCAGAGCGGCGTGGGGGATAGACACTGAAGCTTTCTTT
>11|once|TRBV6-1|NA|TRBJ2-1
CASSDRYEQFF
TGTGCCAGCAGTGATAGATATGAGCAGTTCTTC
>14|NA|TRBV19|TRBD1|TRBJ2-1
CASTRQGSYNEQFF
TGTGCCAGTACCAGACAGGGTTCGTACAATGAGCAGTTCTTC
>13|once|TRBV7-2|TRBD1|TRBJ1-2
CASSWDRLYGYTF
TGTGCCAGCAGCTGGGACAGGCTCTATGGCTACACCTTC
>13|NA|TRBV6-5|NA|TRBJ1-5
CASTQLYNQPQHF
TGTGCCAGCACACAGTTATATAATCAGCCCCAGCATTTT
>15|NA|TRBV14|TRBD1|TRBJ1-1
CASSQRDRGNTEAFF
TGTGCCAGCAGCCAACGGGACAGGGGGAACACTGAAGCTTTCTTT
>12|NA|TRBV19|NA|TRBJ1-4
CASSTLNEKLFF
TGTGCCAGTAGTACCCTTAATGAAAAACTGTTTTTT
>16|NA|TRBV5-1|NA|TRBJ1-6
CASSRASSSYNSPLHF
TGCGCCAGCAGCCGAGCCTCCAGCTCCTATAATTCACCCCTCCACTTT
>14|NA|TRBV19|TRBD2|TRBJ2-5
CASSIQLASETQYF
TGTGCCAGTAGTATACAACTAGCGTCGGAGACCCAGTACTTC
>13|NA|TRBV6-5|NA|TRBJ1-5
CASRMKGNQPQHF
TGTGCCAGCAGAATGAAAGGGAATCAGCCCCAGCATTTT
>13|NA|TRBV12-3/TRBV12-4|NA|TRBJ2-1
CASSRGQYNEQFF
TGTGCCAGCAGTCGGGGGCAATACAATGAGCAGTTCTTC
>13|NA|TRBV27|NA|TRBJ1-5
CASRGGFNQPQHF
TGTGCCAGCAGGGGGGGGTTCAATCAGCCCCAGCATTTT
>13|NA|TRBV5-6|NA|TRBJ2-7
CASSFALVSEQYF
TGTGCCAGCAGCTTTGCCCTCGTTTCCGAGCAGTACTTC
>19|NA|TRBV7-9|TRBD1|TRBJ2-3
CASSDPLPGQDMIADTQYF
TGTGCCAGCAGCGACCCTCTTCCGGGACAGGATATGATCGCAGATACGCAGTATTTT
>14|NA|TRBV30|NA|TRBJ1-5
CAWSVLGANQPQHF
TGTGCCTGGAGTGTACTCGGAGCCAATCAGCCCCAGCATTTT
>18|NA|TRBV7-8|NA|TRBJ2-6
CASSPPRGSRPGANVLTF
TGTGCCAGCAGCCCCCCCCGGGGAAGTCGACCTGGGGCCAACGTCCTGACTTTC
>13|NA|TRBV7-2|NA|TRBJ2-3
CASSLGGPDTQYF
TGTGCCAGCAGCTTAGGGGGGCCAGATACGCAGTATTTT
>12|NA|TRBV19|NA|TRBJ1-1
CASSWTNTEAFF
TGTGCCAGTAGTTGGACGAACACTGAAGCTTTCTTT
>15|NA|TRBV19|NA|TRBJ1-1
CASSTRAGTNTEAFF
TGTGCCAGTAGTACGCGAGCAGGGACGAACACTGAAGCTTTCTTT
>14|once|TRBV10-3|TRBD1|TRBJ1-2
CAITQGQGDYGYTF
TGTGCCATCACCCAGGGACAGGGGGACTATGGCTACACCTTC
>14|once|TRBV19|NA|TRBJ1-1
CASSARGGSTEAFF
TGTGCCAGTAGTGCCCGAGGGGGTAGCACTGAAGCTTTCTTT
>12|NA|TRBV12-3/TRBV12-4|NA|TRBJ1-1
CASSPDNTEAFF
TGTGCCAGCAGTCCGGATAACACTGAAGCTTTCTTT
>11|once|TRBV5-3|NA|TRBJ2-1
CARSQDWEQFF
TGTGCCAGAAGCCAGGACTGGGAGCAGTTCTTC